This T cell receptor beta chain was documented in a study of T cell responses to AZD1222 COVID-19 vaccine. On the study more broadly: Recipients boosted at about 4 weeks or about 12 weeks are pooled. Overall study results and limits: AZD1222 recipients seropositive at baseline numbered only six. Nearly half of unique spike-specific TCRs reportedly avoided B.1.351 and B.1.1.7 mutated regions.

In regard to this clone: Antigen unknown.

Method: immunoSEQ multiplex PCR; TCRdb's copy keeps in-frame clones and lacks some. The sample holds about 70,000 clones; 85% are singletons and the top ten take around 21%. Germline V gives CDR1 SGHDN, CDR2 FVKESK. Trimming left V 1 base short and J 1 base short, with 1 base between. The CDR3 loop spans 13 amino acids. The receptor was derived from an adult in good health. Sequencing used peripheral blood, obtained on day 0 of AZD1222 vaccination. The chain joins TRBV14 to TRBJ2-2; D ambiguous. CDR3 DNA sequence: TGTGCCAGCAGCCAAGGGAACACCGGGGAGCTGTTTTTT. It specifies CASSQGNTGELFF. The full variable domain, in which reference TRBV14 and TRBJ2-2 provide the parts outside the CDR3, is EAGVTQFPSHSVIEKGQTVTLRCDPISGHDNLYWYRRVMGKEIKFLLHFVKESKQDESGMPNNRFLAERTGGTYSTLKVQPAELEDSGVYFCASSQGNTGELFFGEGSRLTVL.